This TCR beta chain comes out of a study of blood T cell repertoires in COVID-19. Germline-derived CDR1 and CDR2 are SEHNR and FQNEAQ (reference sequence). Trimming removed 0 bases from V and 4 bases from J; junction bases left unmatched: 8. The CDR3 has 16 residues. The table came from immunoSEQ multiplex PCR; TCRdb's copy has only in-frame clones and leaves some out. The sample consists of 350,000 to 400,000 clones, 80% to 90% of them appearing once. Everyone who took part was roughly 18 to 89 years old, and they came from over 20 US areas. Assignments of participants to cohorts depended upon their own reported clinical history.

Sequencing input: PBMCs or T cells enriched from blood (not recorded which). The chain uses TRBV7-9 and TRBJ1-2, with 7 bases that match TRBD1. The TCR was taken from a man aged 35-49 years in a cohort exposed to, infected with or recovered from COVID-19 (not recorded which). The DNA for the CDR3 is TGTGCCAGCAGCTTAGCAGGGACAGCACCGGGCTATGGCTACACCTTC. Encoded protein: CASSLAGTAPGYGYTF.